This TCR beta chain was sequenced for a study of STAT5B mutations in CD4+ large granular lymphocyte leukemia. Study information: Among healthy controls, a particular HLA allele went with more CDR3 'QG' motifs. Notes on the study in general: Without HLA matching, higher CD4+ than CD8+ T-LGLL clonality could reflect small sample size. CD4-sorted patient repertoires seemed more clonal than healthy CD4+ repertoires.

Remarks on this clone: No antigen is known for it.

Some clones are missing from TCRdb's copy, which holds only in-frame ones; the method was immunoSEQ multiplex PCR. The sample carries around 37,000 clones, around 80% recorded once. From germline, CDR1 is MGHDK and CDR2 SYGVNS. This CDR3 region has 14 residues. Unmatched junction bases numbered 10, after V lost 5 bases and J lost 7 bases. The chain combines TRBV25-1 with TRBJ2-5, with TRBD2 identical over 7 bases. The source material was CD4+ T cells from blood buffy coats. The receptor was derived from a human donor in good health. Here the CDR3 DNA reads TGTGCCAGCAGTTCCCCTCGGACTAGGGCGACCCAGTACTTC. This gives the protein CASSSPRTRATQYF.